What follows are 20 T cell receptor beta chains derived from one specimen sequenced in a study of blood T cell repertoires in COVID-19. Some clones are missing from TCRdb's copy, which holds only in-frame ones; the method was immunoSEQ multiplex PCR. The sample has about 340,000 clones; around nine tenths are singletons. What was sequenced was peripheral blood. The receptors shown here come from a woman between 18 and 29 years old who had recovered from COVID-19.

CDR3 amino acids: CASSPSWTSGRAGELFF. The CDR3 DNA sequence: TGTGCCAGCAGCCCAAGTTGGACTAGCGGGAGGGCCGGGGAGCTGTTTTTT. V usage is TRBV7-2 and J usage is TRBJ2-2; 15 bases align to TRBD2. Looked up from germline, CDR1 is SGHTA and CDR2 is FQGNSA. V was clipped by 5 bases and J by 6 bases; unmatched bases: 7. This CDR3 has 17 amino acids.

This rearrangement joins TRBV9 to TRBJ2-1; no reliable D call. V lost 2 bases and J lost 5, with 17 bases in between. The germline CDR1 and CDR2 sequences are SGDLS and YYNGEE. CDR3 length: 16 residues. The CDR3 bases are TGTGCCAGCAGCGTTTCGAGAAGCGTGTCCGACAATGAGCAGTTCTTC. It codes for CASSVSRSVSDNEQFF.

This chain joins TRBV25-1 and TRBJ1-1, with 9 bases lining up with TRBD1. The CDR3 consists of 14 residues. Trimming removed 5 bases from V and 2 bases from J; junction bases left unmatched: 3. Per germline, CDR1 MGHDK and CDR2 SYGVNS. This CDR3 reads CASSSQGANTEAFF. As DNA, the CDR3 is TGTGCCAGCAGTTCACAGGGGGCAAACACTGAAGCTTTCTTT. The complete variable domain, with remaining parts taken from reference TRBV25-1 and TRBJ1-1, reads EADIYQTPRYLVIGTGKKITLECSQTMGHDKMYWYQQDPGMELHLIHYSYGVNSTEKGDLSSESTVSRIRTEHFPLTLESARPSHTSQYLCASSSQGANTEAFFGQGTRLTVV.

The gene calls are TRBV6-7 and TRBJ2-7, with 7 bases matching TRBD1. TRBV6-7 carries the ORF label, with uncertain function. CDR3 length equals 15 residues. The ends lost 2 bases at V and 2 bases at J; junction bases unmatched: 6. CDR3 amino acids: CASSYQDRCPYEQYV. In DNA, the CDR3 is TGTGCCAGCAGTTACCAGGACAGGTGCCCCTACGAGCAGTACGTC.

This clone came up once. This chain uses TRBV19 with TRBJ1-5, with 9 bases lining up with TRBD1. V was pared by 10 bases and J by 2 bases, with 6 bases of the junction left unmatched. Per the germline V gene, CDR1 is LNHDA and CDR2 is SQIVND (reference sequence). The CDR3 is 14 residues long. This chain's CDR3 is CATTGGPGNQPQHF. CDR3 coding DNA: TGTGCCACCACAGGGGGCCCTGGCAATCAGCCCCAGCATTTT.

The rearrangement uses TRBV4-1 and TRBJ2-1, with 9 positions matching TRBD1. The germline V gene has CDR1 MGHRA and CDR2 YSYEKL. The CDR3 runs to 15 residues. The J segment lost 7 bases and the V segment lost 2 bases, leaving 6 bases of the junction unmatched. The CDR3 spells CASSQPGQGENEQFF. CDR3 DNA sequence: TGCGCCAGCAGCCAACCGGGACAGGGTGAGAATGAGCAGTTCTTC.

The V and J genes are TRBV3-1 (or the pseudogene TRBV3-2) and TRBJ2-5; D perhaps matches TRBD1 (5 bases). The CDR3 has 14 amino acids. V lost 4 bases, J lost 6 bases, and 15 bases lay in between. Germline assignment: CDR1 LGHDT and CDR2 YNNKEL (reference sequence). CDR3 nucleotide sequence: TGTGCCAGCAGCCTACCGGAAAAGGGGAAGACCCAGTACTTC. Residues: CASSLPEKGKTQYF.

The DNA of the CDR3 is TGCGCCAGCAGCCAAGCCGGGCAGGGCAAGGCGACTGAAGCTTTCTTT. Protein sequence: CASSQAGQGKATEAFF. V is TRBV4-1 and J is TRBJ1-1; D is perhaps TRBD1 (5 bases). This CDR3 spans 16 amino acids. Germline V gene sequence: CDR1 MGHRA, CDR2 YSYEKL. V was cut by 1 base and J by 5 bases, with 17 bases left in between.

The rearrangement joins TRBV24-1 to TRBJ2-3; TRBD2 agrees at 11 bases. The CDR3 has 15 residues. Germline loops: CDR1 KGHDR, CDR2 SFDVKD. V was pared by 3 bases and J by 6 bases, with 4 bases of the junction left unmatched. The CDR3: CATSDTSGRGDTQYF. The CDR3 coding sequence is TGTGCCACCAGTGATACTAGCGGGAGAGGGGATACGCAGTATTTT.

The V call is TRBV30, the J call TRBJ1-2; a possible D gene is TRBD1 (6 bases). Germline V gene lookup returns CDR1 GTSNPN and CDR2 SVGIG (reference sequence). This CDR3 contains 18 residues. V was trimmed by 0 bases and J by 1 base, leaving 21 bases between them. CDR3 in amino acids: CAWSVHRQTGTLNYGYTF. Here the CDR3 DNA reads TGTGCCTGGAGTGTACATCGCCAAACAGGGACCCTTAACTATGGCTACACCTTC.

The genes are TRBV2 and TRBJ2-1; 10 bases fit TRBD2. The CDR3 runs to 19 residues. From germline, CDR1 is SNHLY and CDR2 FYNNEI. V shed 0 bases and J 0 bases; nucleotides not matched to a gene: 8. CDR3 region: CASSEAVLAGFGSYNEQFF. CDR3 in DNA: TGTGCCAGCAGTGAAGCGGTACTAGCGGGGTTTGGCTCCTACAATGAGCAGTTCTTC.

The gene calls are TRBV21-1 and TRBJ2-1; TRBD1 is the table's D call and was not checked against the DNA. TRBV21-1 is described as a pseudogene. The length of the CDR3 is 15 residues. The CDR3 DNA reads TGTGCCAGCAGCAAAGCACAGGGGGCTGATAATGAGCAGTTCTTC. It is translated as CASSKAQGADNEQFF.

This chain joins TRBV7-9 and TRBJ1-1; D call uncertain. Trimming removed 5 bases from V and 1 base from J, with 14 bases in between. The CDR3 totals 15 residues. CDR1 is SEHNR, CDR2 FQNEAQ, per germline (reference sequence). The chain's CDR3 is CASSAPFPSNTEAFF. The DNA of the CDR3 is TGTGCCAGCAGCGCGCCCTTTCCTTCGAACACTGAAGCTTTCTTT. Variable domain in full (rest from reference TRBV7-9 and TRBJ1-1): DTGVSQNPRHKITKRGQNVTFRCDPISEHNRLYWYRQTLGQGPEFLTYFQNEAQLEKSRLLSDRFSAERPKGSFSTLEIQRTEQGDSAMYLCASSAPFPSNTEAFFGQGTRLTVV.

The chain recombines TRBV2 with TRBJ2-2; D is perhaps TRBD2 (5 bases). With 4 bases removed from V and 0 bases from J, the gap between germline ends came to 12 bases. The germline gives CDR1 SNHLY, CDR2 FYNNEI. The CDR3 consists of 16 residues. The CDR3 sequence: CASSVEGSANTGELFF. Written as DNA, the CDR3 is TGTGCCAGCAGTGTTGAGGGTTCAGCGAACACCGGGGAGCTGTTTTTT.

The rearrangement uses TRBV2 and TRBJ2-7, with 10 bases lining up with TRBD2. V lost 5 bases, J lost 4 bases, and 20 bases stayed unmatched. This CDR3 spans 19 amino acids. Germline-derived CDR1 and CDR2 are SNHLY and FYNNEI. Here the CDR3 DNA reads TGTGCCAGCAGTTCGTCAGTCCCGACTAGCGGGCACGTCCTATACGAGCAGTACGTC. This translates into CASSSSVPTSGHVLYEQYV.

The V and J genes are TRBV3-1 (or the pseudogene TRBV3-2) and TRBJ2-3, with 12 bases lining up with TRBD1. This CDR3 contains 17 residues. The J segment lost 3 bases and the V segment lost 4 bases, leaving 8 bases of the junction unmatched. CDR1 and CDR2 from the germline V gene are LGHDT and YNNKEL (reference sequence). CDR3 DNA: TGTGCCAGCAGCCCCTCCAGGGACAGGGGGCTGACAGATACGCAGTATTTT. Its translation: CASSPSRDRGLTDTQYF.

The CDR3 here is CASSPTGDYEQYV. The CDR3 DNA is TGCGCCAGCAGCCCGACAGGGGACTACGAGCAGTACGTC. This chain links TRBV5-1 with TRBJ2-7; TRBD1 matches 8 bases. The germline V gene encodes CDR1 SGHRS and CDR2 YFSETQ. Trimming cost V 4 bases and J 3 bases; bases outside gene matches: 3. This CDR3 is built from 13 residues.

V is TRBV30 and J is TRBJ2-2; D possibly corresponds to TRBD2 (6 bases). Per the germline V gene, CDR1 is GTSNPN and CDR2 is SVGIG (reference sequence). The V gene lost 2 bases and the J gene lost 3 bases, with 28 bases spanning the gap. The CDR3 length is 20 residues. The CDR3 nucleotides are TGTGCCTGGAGTCCAACCCGCGGGGTAATAAAAGCCGGGGACACCGGGGAGCTGTTTTTT. It specifies CAWSPTRGVIKAGDTGELFF.

The J gene is TRBJ1-4, the V gene TRBV2, with a weak D call TRBD1 (5 bases). This CDR3 region has 15 residues. Germline lookup yields CDR1 SNHLY and CDR2 FYNNEI. The V end lost 1 base, the J end lost 4 bases, and 10 bases lay between the germline ends. In nucleotides, the CDR3 is TGTGCCAGCAGTGAAGGTTCCGGGGGTAATGAAAAACTGTTTTTT. It encodes CASSEGSGGNEKLFF.

The chain carries TRBV19 and TRBJ1-6, with D possibly matching TRBD1 (6 bases). CDR1 is LNHDA and CDR2 is SQIVND in the germline V gene (reference sequence). This CDR3 comprises 16 residues. Trimming shortened V by 2 bases and J by 2 bases, and 10 bases separated the two germline ends. The CDR3 is CASSILAGAYNSPLHF. The DNA of the CDR3 is TGTGCCAGTAGTATATTGGCAGGGGCCTATAATTCACCCCTCCACTTT.